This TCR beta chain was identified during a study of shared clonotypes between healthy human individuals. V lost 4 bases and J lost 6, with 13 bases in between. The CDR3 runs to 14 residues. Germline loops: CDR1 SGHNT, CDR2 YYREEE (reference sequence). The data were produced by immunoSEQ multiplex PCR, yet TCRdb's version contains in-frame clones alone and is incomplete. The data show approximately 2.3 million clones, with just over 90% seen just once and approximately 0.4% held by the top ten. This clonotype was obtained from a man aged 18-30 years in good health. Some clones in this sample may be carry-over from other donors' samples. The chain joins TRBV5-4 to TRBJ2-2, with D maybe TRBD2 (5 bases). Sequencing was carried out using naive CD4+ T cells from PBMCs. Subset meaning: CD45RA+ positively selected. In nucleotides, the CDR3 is TGTGCCAGCAGCCCCCCCACTAGTCCCGGGGAGCTGTTTTTT. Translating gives CASSPPTSPGELFF.